These 21 T cell receptor beta chains came from one sample sequenced in a study of shared clonotypes between healthy human individuals. Here immunoSEQ multiplex PCR was the method, and the copy in TCRdb shows in-frame clones only, minus some. This table holds just over 2,000,000 clones, over 85% found once. Sequencing input: naive CD4+ T cells sorted from blood. Described subset: CD45RA+ positively selected. The receptors here all came from a man younger than 35 in good health.

The rearrangement joins TRBV4-1 to TRBJ2-1, with D perhaps given as TRBD1 or TRBD2 (5 bases each). CDR1 and CDR2 (germline): MGHRA, YSYEKL. There are 17 residues in the CDR3. Trimming removed 3 bases at V and 0 bases at J, with 15 bases between. The DNA for the CDR3 is TGCGCCAGCAGCCACCCCGTCAGGGAGAGCTCCTACAATGAGCAGTTCTTC. Residues: CASSHPVRESSYNEQFF.

The chain carries TRBV9 and TRBJ2-1; a possible D gene is TRBD1 (5 bases). Germline loops: CDR1 SGDLS, CDR2 YYNGEE. V was trimmed by 3 bases and J by 0 bases, leaving 13 bases between them. The CDR3 has 16 amino acids. The CDR3 DNA is TGTGCCAGCAGCGGACCAGGGCCTAGCTCCTACAATGAGCAGTTCTTC. Translation gives CASSGPGPSSYNEQFF.

This clone has only one observation. The CDR3 loop is CASRSGSLYNEQFF. The CDR3 DNA is TGTGCCAGCAGGTCCGGGAGCCTGTACAATGAGCAGTTCTTC. The chain recombines TRBV7-8 with TRBJ2-1; D is possibly TRBD2 (6 bases). The germline V gene encodes CDR1 SGHVS and CDR2 FQNEAQ. CDR3 length: 14 residues. The V and J ends lost 6 bases and 4 bases respectively, with 13 bases between them.

This rearrangement joins TRBV6-5 to TRBJ2-3; D is undetermined. Trimming cost V 5 bases and J 2 bases, with 11 bases left between them. The CDR3 runs 14 residues. Germline CDR1 is MNHEY and CDR2 is SVGAGI. The CDR3, as DNA: TGTGCCAGCAGTGACGGACGGATCACAGATACGCAGTATTTT. It translates to CASSDGRITDTQYF.

The J gene is TRBJ2-7, the V gene TRBV6-6; D unresolved. Germline V lookup: CDR1 MNHNY, CDR2 SVGAGI (reference sequence). Trimming removed 8 bases from V and 1 base from J, with 12 bases in between. The CDR3 has 13 residues. The CDR3 reads CASSSYLSYEQYF. The CDR3 coding sequence is TGTGCCAGCTCAAGTTACCTGTCCTACGAGCAGTACTTC.

This clone was seen just once. V usage is TRBV6-9 and J usage is TRBJ2-3, with 8 positions matching TRBD1. J was trimmed by 1 base and V by 6 bases; bases with no gene match: 0. The CDR3 has 13 residues. Germline loops: CDR1 MNHGY, CDR2 SVAAGI. CDR3 sequence reads: CASRTGGTDTQYF. CDR3 sequence (DNA): TGTGCCAGCAGGACAGGGGGCACAGATACGCAGTATTTT.

The V gene is TRBV9, the J gene TRBJ2-3, with a tentative D call TRBD1 (5 bases). There are 13 residues in the CDR3. Germline V lookup: CDR1 SGDLS, CDR2 YYNGEE. V shed 7 bases and J shed 3 bases, with 12 bases lying between them. The CDR3 nucleotides read TGTGCCAGCGGGGCTAGTCCGACAGATACGCAGTATTTT. It encodes CASGASPTDTQYF.

The chain has TRBV9 and TRBJ1-2, with a possible D match to TRBD1 (6 bases). In germline, CDR1 is SGDLS, CDR2 YYNGEE. V dropped 4 bases and J dropped 1 base, with 17 bases sitting between them. This CDR3 spans 16 amino acids. CDR3 sequence: CASSPIFGQINYGYTF. CDR3 nucleotides: TGTGCCAGCAGCCCAATTTTCGGACAGATTAACTATGGCTACACCTTC. The whole variable domain, filled in from reference TRBV9 and TRBJ1-2, reads DSGVTQTPKHLITATGQRVTLRCSPRSGDLSVYWYQQSLDQGLQFLIQYYNGEERAKGNILERFSAQQFPDLHSELNLSSLELGDSALYFCASSPIFGQINYGYTFGSGTRLTVV.

This chain uses TRBV27 with TRBJ2-1; TRBD2 matches at 8 bases. CDR1 and CDR2 from the germline V gene are MNHEY and SMNVEV (reference sequence). V was pared by 5 bases and J by 4 bases, with 19 bases of the junction left unmatched. This CDR3 region has 19 residues. CDR3 sequence: CASSLEGPGTRVGYNEQFF. The CDR3 region has the DNA TGTGCCAGCAGTCTTGAGGGGCCAGGGACTAGGGTCGGATACAATGAGCAGTTCTTC.

A note on this clone: This may stem from a read error, because a much larger clone lies one nucleotide away. The CDR3 DNA follows: TGCAGCGTTGAAGGGTTGCGGGGGCCTGAGGAGCAGTCCTTC. Residues: CSVEGLRGPEEQSF. The rearrangement joins TRBV29-1 to TRBJ2-7; tentative D call: TRBD2 (7 bases). Germline V CDR1 and CDR2: SQVTM, ANQGSEA. The CDR3 spans 14 residues.

The sample holds one count of this clone. CDR3 DNA: TGTGCTAGTGCCCAGGATGACACTGAAGCTTTCTTT. This encodes CASAQDDTEAFF. The chain employs TRBV12-5 and TRBJ1-1; unclear D gene. This CDR3 is 12 amino acids long. Trimming took off 7 bases at V and 3 bases at J, with 9 bases between the two ends. Germline lookup yields CDR1 LGHNT and CDR2 FRNRAP.

V gene TRBV18 combines with J gene TRBJ2-7; the D is unclear. Germline assignment: CDR1 KGHSH and CDR2 LQKENI. Trimming cost V 0 bases and J 4 bases, with 7 bases left between them. CDR3 size: 13 residues. CDR3 residues: CASSPPTQYEQYF. The CDR3 DNA sequence: TGTGCCAGCTCACCACCGACCCAGTACGAGCAGTACTTC.

About this clone: An end of the junction differs from the germline gene, which may be a read error. The rearrangement joins TRBV7-7 to TRBJ2-5; the D is unclear. The length of the CDR3 is 14 residues. In germline, CDR1 is SSHAT, CDR2 FNYEAQ (reference sequence). DNA of the CDR3: TGTGCTAGCAGCTTAGGAATACACCAAGAGACCCAGTACTTC. Translation: CASSLGIHQETQYF.

The rearrangement links TRBV2 to TRBJ2-7, with a weak D call TRBD1 (6 bases). This CDR3 is built from 15 residues. The germline CDR1 and CDR2 sequences are SNHLY and FYNNEI. Trimming left V 6 bases short and J 2 bases short, with 17 bases between. The CDR3 region is CASSESLTGAYEQYF. In DNA form, the CDR3 reads TGTGCCAGCAGCGAATCTTTGACAGGCGCCTACGAGCAGTACTTC.

The chain is built from TRBV5-1 and TRBJ2-7; D uncertain. This CDR3 region has 13 residues. From germline, CDR1 is SGHRS and CDR2 YFSETQ. V was clipped by 4 bases and J by 7 bases, with 15 bases between them. The CDR3 bases are TGCGCCAGCAGCCTCAGACAAGGTCGGGAGCAGTACTTC. Protein product: CASSLRQGREQYF.

This clone was picked up one time. The chain links TRBV18 to TRBJ1-2; 7 bases map to TRBD1. Germline-derived CDR1 and CDR2 are KGHSH and LQKENI. V gave up 8 bases and J gave up 6 bases; unmatched junction bases: 3. The CDR3 loop spans 11 amino acids. CDR3 DNA sequence: TGTGCCAGCCAGGGGGGAGATGGCTACACCTTC. Its protein is CASQGGDGYTF.

The genes are TRBV4-1 and TRBJ1-2; tentatively, D is TRBD1 (5 bases). Trimming cost V 1 base and J 8 bases, with 14 bases left between them. From germline, CDR1 is MGHRA and CDR2 YSYEKL. CDR3 size: 14 residues. CDR3 DNA sequence: TGCGCCAGCAGCCAAGGGGGCCAGGGTGTGGGCTACACCTTC. This sequence encodes CASSQGGQGVGYTF.

There are a few counts of this clone. The rearrangement links TRBV18 to TRBJ1-1; unclear D gene. The germline V gene has CDR1 KGHSH and CDR2 LQKENI. The CDR3 has 14 amino acids. Trimming took off 6 bases at V and 8 bases at J, with 19 bases between the two ends. DNA of the CDR3: TGTGCCAGCTCCGAGAACTCTGTGGGTCTCGAAGCTTTCTTT. This encodes CASSENSVGLEAFF.

About this clone: This CDR3 is also generated by other DNA sequences in the sample. The chain joins TRBV5-1 to TRBJ2-2; D ambiguous. The CDR3 length is 14 residues. Germline V CDR1 and CDR2: SGHRS, YFSETQ. V dropped 0 bases and J dropped 2 bases, with 5 bases sitting between them. The CDR3 DNA is TGCGCCAGCAGCTTGGGCAGTAACACCGGGGAGCTGTTTTTT. Its translation: CASSLGSNTGELFF.

To note about this clone: The junction shows a germline mismatch at one end, possibly a read error. This chain connects TRBV11-2 to TRBJ2-2; D is unclear. The V gene's germline CDR1 is SGHAT and CDR2 FQNNGV. The CDR3 extends over 16 amino acids. The CDR3 nucleotides are TGTGCCAGCAGCTTGGGAAGTCTCACTCACACCGCGGAGCTGTTTTTT. This translates into CASSLGSLTHTAELFF.

The rearrangement joins TRBV2 to TRBJ2-7; possibly TRBD1 for D (8 bases). V lost 6 bases and J 7 bases, leaving 25 bases between the germline ends. This CDR3 is built from 16 residues. Germline V gene data show CDR1 as SNHLY and CDR2 as FYNNEI. CDR3 sequence: CASSLTSTGGAAEQYF. The CDR3 DNA sequence: TGTGCCAGCAGCCTAACTTCCACAGGGGGGGCGGCGGAGCAGTACTTC.